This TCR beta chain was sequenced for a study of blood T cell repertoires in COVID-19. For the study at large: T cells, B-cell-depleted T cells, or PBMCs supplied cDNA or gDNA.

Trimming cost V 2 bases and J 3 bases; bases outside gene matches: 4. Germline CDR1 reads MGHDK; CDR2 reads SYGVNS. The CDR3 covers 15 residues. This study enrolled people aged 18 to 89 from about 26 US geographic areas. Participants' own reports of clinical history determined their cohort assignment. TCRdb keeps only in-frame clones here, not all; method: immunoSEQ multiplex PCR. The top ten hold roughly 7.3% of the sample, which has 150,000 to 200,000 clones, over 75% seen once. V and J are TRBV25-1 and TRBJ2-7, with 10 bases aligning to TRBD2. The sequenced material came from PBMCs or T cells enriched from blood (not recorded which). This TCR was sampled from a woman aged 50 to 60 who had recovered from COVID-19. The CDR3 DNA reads TGTGCCAGCAGTGAAGCTAGCGGGAGACTCTACGAGCAGTACTTC. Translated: CASSEASGRLYEQYF.